This entry features one TCR beta chain sequence. Looked up from germline, CDR1 is SQVTM and CDR2 is ANQGSEA. The germline V and J ends were trimmed by 3 bases and 0 bases, with 8 bases remaining between them. The length of the CDR3 is 13 residues. Each donor's blood draw was 7.5 to 10 milliliters of peripheral blood. Every sample yielded at least 6.5 million isolated PBMCs. These data belong to a study of blood T cells in healthy people across ages. Sample-barcoded 5' priming and a J-beta primer mix drove a second PCR of roughly 6 to 12 cycles. Template switching added a 12-random-nucleotide identifier to every cDNA molecule. All samples yielded 2.5 million or more CDR3-containing paired-end reads. MiXCR was run by TCRdb on the 5' RACE reads, yielding one entry per CDR3 protein. This sample has about 1.6 million distinct CDR3 sequences; 30% to 40% occur once, and the top ten carry about 11%.

This chain links TRBV29-1 with TRBJ1-2; D gene ambiguous. Source material: blood. The receptor's source is a woman in her twenties or thirties in good health. The CDR3 DNA reads TGCAGCGTTGATCTAGGGTCTAACTATGGCTACACCTTC. As protein: CSVDLGSNYGYTF.